The following is a T cell receptor (beta chain) sequence with its context. The sample comes from a study of T cells in Graves' hyperthyroidism and ophthalmopathy. With V trimmed by 7 bases and J by 4 bases, 7 bases remained unmatched. Germline V gene lookup returns CDR1 SEHNR and CDR2 FQNEAQ (reference sequence). CDR3 length: 16 amino acids. Amplification of TCR beta CDR3 regions was performed using RNA transcripts as template. First-round RT-PCR targeting the TCR CDR3 was performed with the HTBI primer set. TCRdb reprocessed the multiplex PCR reads via MiXCR and lists one record per CDR3 protein. The table lists roughly 93,000 distinct CDR3 sequences, roughly 40% of them singletons. Based on clinical symptoms, serum thyroxine and TRAb, thyroid ultrasound and orbital computed tomography, diagnoses were reached.

The clonotype was recovered from a woman aged 30 to 39 with Graves' hyperthyroidism. V gene TRBV7-9 combines with J gene TRBJ2-2, with 12 bases fitting TRBD1. Specimen: peripheral blood or thyroid tissue (not recorded which). CDR3 sequence reads: CASNVGQGAITGELFF. For the CDR3, the DNA is TGTGCCAGCAACGTGGGACAGGGGGCTATCACCGGGGAGCTGTTTTTT. Supplemented by reference TRBV7-9 and TRBJ2-2, the full variable domain reads DTGVSQNPRHKITKRGQNVTFRCDPISEHNRLYWYRQTLGQGPEFLTYFQNEAQLEKSRLLSDRFSAERPKGSFSTLEIQRTEQGDSAMYLCASNVGQGAITGELFFGEGSRLTVL.